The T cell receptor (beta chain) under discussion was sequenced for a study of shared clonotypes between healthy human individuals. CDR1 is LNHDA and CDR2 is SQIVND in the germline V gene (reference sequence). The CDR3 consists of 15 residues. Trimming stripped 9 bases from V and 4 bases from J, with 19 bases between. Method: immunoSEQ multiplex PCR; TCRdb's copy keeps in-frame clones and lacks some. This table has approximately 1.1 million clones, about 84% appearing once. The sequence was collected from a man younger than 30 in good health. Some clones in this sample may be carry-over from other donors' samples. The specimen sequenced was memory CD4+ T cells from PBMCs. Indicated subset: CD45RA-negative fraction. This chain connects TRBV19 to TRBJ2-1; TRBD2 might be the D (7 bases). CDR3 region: CARRGGPKIYNEQFF. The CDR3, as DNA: TGTGCCAGGAGGGGGGGACCCAAAATTTACAATGAGCAGTTCTTC.